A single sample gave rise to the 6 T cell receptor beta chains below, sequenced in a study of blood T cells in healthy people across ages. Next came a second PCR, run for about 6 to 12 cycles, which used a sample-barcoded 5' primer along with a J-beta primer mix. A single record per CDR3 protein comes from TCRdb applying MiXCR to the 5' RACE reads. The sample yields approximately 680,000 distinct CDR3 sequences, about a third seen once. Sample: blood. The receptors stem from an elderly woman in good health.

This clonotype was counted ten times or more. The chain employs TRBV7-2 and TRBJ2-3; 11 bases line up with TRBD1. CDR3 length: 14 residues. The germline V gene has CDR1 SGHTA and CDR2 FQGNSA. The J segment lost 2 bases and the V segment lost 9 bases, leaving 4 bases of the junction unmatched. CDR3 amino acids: CASRDRGTTDTQYF. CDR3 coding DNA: TGTGCCAGTAGGGACAGGGGGACCACAGATACGCAGTATTTT.

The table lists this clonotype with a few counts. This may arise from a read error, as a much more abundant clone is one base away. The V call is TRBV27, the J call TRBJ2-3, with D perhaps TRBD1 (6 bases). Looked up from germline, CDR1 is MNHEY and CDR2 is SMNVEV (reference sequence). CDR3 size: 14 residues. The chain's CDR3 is CVSSSGQTADTQYF. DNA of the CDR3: TGTGTCAGCAGTTCCGGACAGACCGCAGATACGCAGTATTTT.

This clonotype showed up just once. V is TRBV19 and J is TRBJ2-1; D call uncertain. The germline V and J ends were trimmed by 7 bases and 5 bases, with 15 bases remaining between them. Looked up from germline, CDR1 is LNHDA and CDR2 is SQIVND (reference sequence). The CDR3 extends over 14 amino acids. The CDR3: CASTDRAQDNEQFF. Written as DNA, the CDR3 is TGTGCCAGTACCGACCGGGCGCAGGACAATGAGCAGTTCTTC.

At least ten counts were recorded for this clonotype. The CDR3 DNA sequence: TGTGCCAGCAGCTTCCCTTCCTCCGGGGGACAGGTTGGAGAGACCCAGTACTTC. It specifies CASSFPSSGGQVGETQYF. The chain links TRBV7-9 to TRBJ2-5; TRBD1 agrees at 8 bases. Germline CDR1 is SEHNR and CDR2 is FQNEAQ (reference sequence). V gave up 3 bases and J gave up 4 bases; unmatched junction bases: 16. This CDR3 is built from 18 residues. The whole variable domain, remainder taken from reference TRBV7-9 and TRBJ2-5, is DTGVSQNPRHKITKRGQNVTFRCDPISEHNRLYWYRQTLGQGPEFLTYFQNEAQLEKSRLLSDRFSAERPKGSFSTLEIQRTEQGDSAMYLCASSFPSSGGQVGETQYFGPGTRLLVL.

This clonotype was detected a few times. CDR3 amino acids: CASSELTRGGGETQYF. In DNA, the CDR3 is TGTGCCAGCAGTGAACTTACGAGGGGGGGTGGAGAGACCCAGTACTTC. The chain carries TRBV2 and TRBJ2-5; D might be TRBD2 (7 bases). This CDR3 contains 16 residues. Germline CDR1 SNHLY, CDR2 FYNNEI. Deletions cut 2 bases from V and 4 bases from J, with 17 bases between.

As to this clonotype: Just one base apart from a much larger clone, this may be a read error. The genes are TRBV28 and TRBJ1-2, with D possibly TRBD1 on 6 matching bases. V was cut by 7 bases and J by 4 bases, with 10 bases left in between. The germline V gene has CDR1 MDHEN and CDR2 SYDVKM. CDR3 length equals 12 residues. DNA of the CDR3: TGTGCCAGCACGACAGGAGGCTATGGCTACACCTTC. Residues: CASTTGGYGYTF.